Sequencing of this T cell receptor beta chain was carried out in a study of T cells in Graves' hyperthyroidism and ophthalmopathy. RNA transcripts provided the source from which TCR beta CDR3 regions were amplified. First-round RT-PCR with HTBI primers amplified the TCR CDR3 region. TCRdb called the multiplex PCR reads again in MiXCR, with one record for every CDR3 protein. The data hold 500,000 to 750,000 distinct CDR3 sequences, with 15% to 18% observed a single time. The hyperthyroidism patients had all been newly diagnosed, and their disease duration was under 2 months. Their ages ranged from 18 to 65 years. This sample holds PBMCs from around 9.9 ml fresh peripheral blood. This clonotype was recorded at least ten times. An end of the junction differs from the germline gene, which may be a read error. Germline V lookup: CDR1 SEHNR, CDR2 FQNEAQ (reference sequence). CDR3 length equals 12 residues.

Sequences were obtained from blood. This chain connects TRBV7-9 to TRBJ2-7; 7 bases align to TRBD1. The origin of this receptor is a woman in her twenties or thirties with Graves' hyperthyroidism. CDR3 nucleotides: TGTGCCAGCAGCTCCTTGGGCCCTACAGGGGACTTC. Its translation is CASSSLGPTGDF.